The next 11 T cell receptor beta chains were all read from a single sample in a study of T cells in Graves' hyperthyroidism and ophthalmopathy. The CDR3 regions of TCR beta were amplified from RNA transcripts. HTBI primers were employed in a first-round RT-PCR of the TCR CDR3. TCRdb reprocessed the multiplex PCR reads with MiXCR, giving one entry per CDR3 protein. The repertoire holds a few hundred thousand distinct CDR3 sequences, with around 18% as singletons. Sequencing was done on a sample of blood. These receptors all stem from a middle-aged woman with Graves' ophthalmopathy.

This clonotype has a count of ten or more. This chain uses TRBV18 with TRBJ2-5; D perhaps matches TRBD2 (5 bases). V lost 1 base, J lost 1 base, and 10 bases lay in between. The CDR3 has 15 residues. Germline V gene data show CDR1 as KGHSH and CDR2 as LQKENI. CDR3 protein: CASSPRADFQETQYF. The DNA of the CDR3 is TGTGCCAGCTCACCACGGGCGGACTTCCAAGAGACCCAGTACTTC.

This clonotype was recorded many times. The gene calls are TRBV11-2 and TRBJ2-4; tentative D call: TRBD2 (7 bases). The germline V gene has CDR1 SGHAT and CDR2 FQNNGV. The CDR3 is made up of 12 amino acids. Trimming took off 8 bases at V and 11 bases at J, with 16 bases between the two ends. The CDR3 here is CASLRTGGVQYF. The CDR3 coding sequence is TGTGCCAGCTTAAGGACGGGGGGCGTTCAGTACTTC.

At least ten counts were recorded for this clonotype. The CDR3 is CASSLYGRPGAQETQYF. The CDR3, as DNA: TGTGCCAGCAGTTTATATGGGAGGCCAGGGGCCCAAGAGACCCAGTACTTC. This chain joins TRBV27 and TRBJ2-5; tentatively, D is TRBD1 or TRBD2 (6 bases each). Deletions cut 1 base from V and 1 base from J, with 16 bases between. The CDR3 is 17 amino acids. Germline loops: CDR1 MNHEY, CDR2 SMNVEV (reference sequence).

This chain uses TRBV6-1 with TRBJ1-1, with D perhaps matching TRBD1 (5 bases). Germline V CDR1 and CDR2: MNHNS, SASEGT. The CDR3 runs 11 residues. Trimming removed 7 bases at V and 7 bases at J, with 10 bases between. CDR3 sequence: CASTQGVEAFF. CDR3 in DNA: TGTGCCAGCACCCAGGGCGTTGAAGCTTTCTTT.

Many counts were recorded for this clonotype. This chain uses TRBV30 with TRBJ2-2, with TRBD2 identical over 12 bases. The V gene's germline CDR1 is GTSNPN and CDR2 SVGIG (reference sequence). This CDR3 is built from 15 residues. The V and J ends lost 6 bases and 4 bases, in that order; junction bases with no gene match: 6. CDR3 coding DNA: TGTGCCTGTCTAGCGGGAGGGTTGGTCACCGGGGAGCTGTTTTTT. This codes for CACLAGGLVTGELFF.

This clonotype came up many times. V is TRBV7-2 and J is TRBJ1-5; TRBD1 might be the D (5 bases). The CDR3 totals 15 residues. CDR1 SGHTA and CDR2 FQGNSA come from the germline V gene. V lost 5 bases to trimming and J lost 0 bases, with 11 bases between them. DNA of the CDR3: TGTGCCAGCAGCGTCACGGGGGATAGCAATCAGCCCCAGCATTTT. As protein: CASSVTGDSNQPQHF. The full variable domain, in which reference TRBV7-2 and TRBJ1-5 provide the parts outside the CDR3, is GAGVSQSPSNKVTEKGKDVELRCDPISGHTALYWYRQSLGQGLEFLIYFQGNSAPDKSGLPSDRFSAERTGGSVSTLTIQRTQQEDSAVYLCASSVTGDSNQPQHFGDGTRLSIL.

Note on this clonotype: This may be a read error: a much more frequent sequence differs by one nucleotide. The chain combines TRBV28 with TRBJ2-7; TRBD1 aligns across 7 bases. The CDR3 sequence is 14 residues long. Germline lookup yields CDR1 MDHEN and CDR2 SYDVKM. J gave up 3 bases and V 10 bases, and 12 bases lay outside the gene matches. CDR3 bases: TGTGCCATCACCCTCCAGGGGGTTATCTACGAGCAGTACTTC. Translating gives CAITLQGVIYEQYF. The full variable domain, its missing parts supplied by reference TRBV28 and TRBJ2-7, is DVKVTQSSRYLVKRTGEKVFLECVQDMDHENMFWYRQDPGLGLRLIYFSYDVKMKEKGDIPEGYSVSREKKERFSLILESASTNQTSMYLCAITLQGVIYEQYFGPGTRLTVT.

This clonotype was detected only a few times. The V and J genes are TRBV12-3 or TRBV12-4 and TRBJ2-5; the D gene is possibly TRBD1 (6 bases). The CDR3 is 13 amino acids. Between the trimmed V and J ends, which lost 5 bases and 2 bases, there was a span of 9 bases. DNA of the CDR3: TGTGCCAGCAGTACAGGGCTACAAGAGACCCAGTACTTC. As protein: CASSTGLQETQYF.

This clonotype was seen many times. The chain joins TRBV6-2 or TRBV6-3 to TRBJ2-2, with 7 bases that match TRBD1. CDR1 MNHEY and CDR2 SVGEGT come from the germline V gene. There are 17 residues in the CDR3. Germline trimming cut 6 bases from V and 0 bases from J; bases unmatched to any gene: 10. The CDR3 DNA follows: TGTGCCAGCAGCCACAAGGGGGCTGGCGCGAACACCGGGGAGCTGTTTTTT. Protein sequence: CASSHKGAGANTGELFF.

In this sample, this clonotype turned up many times. V gene TRBV7-2 combines with J gene TRBJ2-1; 8 positions agree with TRBD2. Germline-derived CDR1 and CDR2 are SGHTA and FQGNSA. With 4 bases clipped from V and 10 bases from J, the junction kept 15 bases outside the gene matches. CDR3 length equals 16 residues. The DNA of the CDR3 is TGTGCCAGCAGCTCCTATCTGAGCGGGAGAGCGGGAGAGCAGTTCTTC. This sequence encodes CASSSYLSGRAGEQFF.

This clonotype was detected many times. This chain links TRBV7-2 with TRBJ2-5, with D unresolved. In germline, CDR1 is SGHTA, CDR2 FQGNSA. Trimming removed 1 base from V and 2 bases from J, with 14 bases in between. CDR3 length: 16 residues. The CDR3: CASSLGSAAIQETQYF. Written as DNA, the CDR3 is TGTGCCAGCAGCTTAGGGTCCGCGGCCATTCAAGAGACCCAGTACTTC.